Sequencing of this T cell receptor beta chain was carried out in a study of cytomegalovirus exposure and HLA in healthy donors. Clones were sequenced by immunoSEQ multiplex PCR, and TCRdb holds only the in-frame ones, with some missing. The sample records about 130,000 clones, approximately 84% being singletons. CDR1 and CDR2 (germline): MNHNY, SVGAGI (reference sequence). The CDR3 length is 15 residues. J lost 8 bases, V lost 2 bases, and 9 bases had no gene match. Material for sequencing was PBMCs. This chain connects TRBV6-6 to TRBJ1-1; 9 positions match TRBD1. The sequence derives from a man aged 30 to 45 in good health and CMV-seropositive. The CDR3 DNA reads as TGTGCCAGCAGTTACATGGGGACAGGGTCGTCGGAAGCTTTCTTT. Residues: CASSYMGTGSSEAFF.